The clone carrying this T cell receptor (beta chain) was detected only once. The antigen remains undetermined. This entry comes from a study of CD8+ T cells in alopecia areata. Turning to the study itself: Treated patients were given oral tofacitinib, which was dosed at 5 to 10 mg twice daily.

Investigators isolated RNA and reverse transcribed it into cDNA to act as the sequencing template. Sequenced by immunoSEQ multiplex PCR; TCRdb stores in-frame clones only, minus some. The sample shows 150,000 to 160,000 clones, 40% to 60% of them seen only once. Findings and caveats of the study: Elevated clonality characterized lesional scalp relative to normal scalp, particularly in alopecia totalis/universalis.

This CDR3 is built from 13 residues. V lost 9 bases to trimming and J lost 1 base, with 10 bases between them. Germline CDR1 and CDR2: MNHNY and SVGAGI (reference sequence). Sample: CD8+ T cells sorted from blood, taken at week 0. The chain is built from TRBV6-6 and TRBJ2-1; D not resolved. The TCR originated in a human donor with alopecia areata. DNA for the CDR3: TGTGCCAGTTACAGTGGTTCCTACAATGAGCAGTTCTTC. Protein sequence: CASYSGSYNEQFF.